Here is one T cell receptor beta chain with its context. What it recognizes is unknown. This sample is drawn from a study of blood T cells in healthy people across ages. General observations from the study: Per million T cells, TCR beta diversity dropped about linearly as age rose.

The authors ran a second PCR of about 6 to 11 cycles using a sample-barcoded 5' primer and a J-beta primer mix. A template-switch adaptor with 12 random nucleotides tagged each cDNA molecule. TCRdb recomputed calls from the 5' RACE reads with MiXCR, one row per CDR3 protein. The sample includes about 1.6 million distinct CDR3 sequences, about 31% of them seen just once. Trimming took 0 bases from V and 0 from J, leaving 8 bases between them. Germline-derived CDR1 and CDR2 are MNHEY and SVGEGT. The CDR3 covers 15 residues. The rearrangement links TRBV6-2 or TRBV6-3 to TRBJ2-5; D possibly uses TRBD1 or TRBD2 (5 bases each). The sample taken for sequencing was blood. The sequence was collected from a woman in her 30s in good health. CDR3 in DNA: TGTGCCAGCAGTTACTCGAGGGGAAACCAAGAGACCCAGTACTTC. It is translated as CASSYSRGNQETQYF.